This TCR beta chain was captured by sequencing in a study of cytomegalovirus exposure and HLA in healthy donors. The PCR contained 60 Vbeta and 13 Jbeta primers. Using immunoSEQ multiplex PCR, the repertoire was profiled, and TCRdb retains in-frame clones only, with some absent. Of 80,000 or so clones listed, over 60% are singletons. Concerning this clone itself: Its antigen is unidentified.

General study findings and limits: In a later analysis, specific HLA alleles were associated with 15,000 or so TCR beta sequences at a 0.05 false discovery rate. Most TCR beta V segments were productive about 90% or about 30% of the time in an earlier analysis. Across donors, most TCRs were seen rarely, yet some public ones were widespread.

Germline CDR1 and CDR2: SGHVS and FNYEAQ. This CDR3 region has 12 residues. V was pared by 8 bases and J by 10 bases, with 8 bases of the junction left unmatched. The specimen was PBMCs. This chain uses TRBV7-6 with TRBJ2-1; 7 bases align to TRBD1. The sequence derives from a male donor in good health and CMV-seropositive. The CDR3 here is CASGPWTGEQFF. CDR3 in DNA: TGTGCCAGCGGGCCCTGGACAGGAGAGCAGTTCTTC.